Listed here are 18 T cell receptor beta chains from one sample, sequenced in a study of blood T cell repertoires in COVID-19. TCRdb's table, derived via immunoSEQ multiplex PCR, lists solely in-frame clones and lacks some. In the table there are 130,000 or so clones, almost 85% of which are singletons. Material: peripheral blood. These receptors were collected from a man aged 60 to 75 with acute or convalescent COVID-19.

As DNA, the CDR3 is TGTGCCTGGAACACTAACTATGGCTACACCTTC. It specifies CAWNTNYGYTF. The chain has TRBV30 and TRBJ1-2, with D uncertain. Germline CDR1 GTSNPN, CDR2 SVGIG (reference sequence). This CDR3 is 11 amino acids long. V was clipped by 4 bases and J by 0 bases, with 3 bases between them.

The chain has TRBV6-5 and TRBJ2-7, with 9 positions matching TRBD2. The junction had 7 bases not matched to a gene; V was cut back by 4 bases and J by 6 bases. The V gene's germline CDR1 is MNHEY and CDR2 SVGAGI. The CDR3 runs to 14 residues. DNA of the CDR3: TGTGCCAGCAGTTCCGACGGGACTAGCAGCGAGCAGTACTTC. Residues: CASSSDGTSSEQYF.

V gene TRBV5-1 combines with J gene TRBJ2-5, with 10 nucleotides matching TRBD1. With 4 bases clipped from V and 4 bases from J, the junction kept 13 bases outside the gene matches. The CDR3 covers 17 residues. Germline V gene sequence: CDR1 SGHRS, CDR2 YFSETQ. The CDR3 nucleotides read TGCGCCAGCAGCGTCCGCCCGGGACAGGGGAGGGGAGAGACCCAGTACTTC. Its protein product is CASSVRPGQGRGETQYF.

V usage is TRBV29-1 and J usage is TRBJ1-1; TRBD1 is a possible D gene (6 bases). The CDR3 consists of 14 residues. V lost 6 bases and J 1 base, leaving 15 bases between the germline ends. CDR1 is SQVTM, CDR2 ANQGSEA, per germline. The CDR3 coding sequence is TGCAGCGTAGCCCACCAGGGGCCGAACACTGAAGCTTTCTTT. Residues: CSVAHQGPNTEAFF.

V gene TRBV7-8 combines with J gene TRBJ2-1; D ambiguous. CDR1 and CDR2 from the germline V gene are SGHVS and FQNEAQ. This CDR3 comprises 14 residues. Deletions cut 1 base from V and 0 bases from J, with 4 bases between. The chain's CDR3 is CASSLGVSYNEQFF. CDR3 sequence (DNA): TGTGCCAGCAGCTTAGGAGTCTCCTACAATGAGCAGTTCTTC.

The chain recombines TRBV6-4 with TRBJ2-7; 8 bases fit TRBD1. Germline loops: CDR1 MRHNA, CDR2 SNTAGT. There are 14 residues in the CDR3. Trimming removed 7 bases from V and 1 base from J; junction bases left unmatched: 6. The CDR3 sequence: CASKRDRNSYEQYF. CDR3 in DNA: TGTGCCAGCAAACGGGACAGGAATTCCTACGAGCAGTACTTC.

For the CDR3, the DNA is TGTGCCAGCAGCCAAGCGGCCAGCGGGGATATTTATGAGCAGTTCTTC. Protein: CASSQAASGDIYEQFF. The rearrangement uses TRBV4-2 and TRBJ2-1; TRBD2 aligns across 7 bases. After removal of 1 base from V and 8 bases from J, the junction contained 11 bases not matched to a gene. There are 16 residues in the CDR3. Germline loops: CDR1 LGHNA, CDR2 YNFKEQ.

The rearrangement uses TRBV27 and TRBJ1-1, with D hard to call. V was trimmed by 8 bases and J by 4 bases, leaving 14 bases between them. From germline, CDR1 is MNHEY and CDR2 SMNVEV (reference sequence). The CDR3 loop spans 13 amino acids. CDR3 protein: CASGRAWGTEAFF. In DNA form, the CDR3 reads TGTGCCAGCGGGAGGGCGTGGGGCACTGAAGCTTTCTTT.

The V call is TRBV7-8, the J call TRBJ1-2; TRBD1 matches 8 bases. CDR3 size: 15 residues. CDR1 SGHVS and CDR2 FQNEAQ come from the germline V gene. The trim removed 5 bases at V and 8 bases at J, leaving 13 bases unmatched. For the CDR3, the DNA is TGTGCCAGCAGCCCACACCTGGACAGGGCTGAAGGCTACACCTTC. This sequence encodes CASSPHLDRAEGYTF. The full variable domain, in which reference TRBV7-8 and TRBJ1-2 provide the parts outside the CDR3, is GAGVSQSPRYKVAKRGQDVALRCDPISGHVSLFWYQQALGQGPEFLTYFQNEAQLDKSGLPSDRFFAERPEGSVSTLKIQRTQQEDSAVYLCASSPHLDRAEGYTFGSGTRLTVV.

The chain combines TRBV7-3 with TRBJ2-3; TRBD2 agrees at 8 bases. Germline V gene sequence: CDR1 SGHTA, CDR2 FQGTGA. This CDR3 region has 16 residues. The trim removed 5 bases at V and 7 bases at J, leaving 14 bases unmatched. This chain's CDR3 is CASSRGAGGIANTQYF. In DNA form, the CDR3 reads TGTGCCAGCAGCCGGGGGGCGGGAGGAATAGCAAATACGCAGTATTTT.

This clone was recorded a few times. The chain joins TRBV27 to TRBJ2-7; D is ambiguous. Per the germline V gene, CDR1 is MNHEY and CDR2 is SMNVEV (reference sequence). The CDR3 totals 13 residues. V lost 5 bases, J lost 2 bases, and 10 bases lay in between. The CDR3 region is CASSRQEAYEQYF. The CDR3 DNA follows: TGTGCCAGCAGTCGCCAGGAAGCCTACGAGCAGTACTTC.

The chain has TRBV5-5 and TRBJ2-2; 8 bases agree with TRBD1. V gave up 4 bases and J gave up 4 bases; unmatched junction bases: 6. Germline lookup yields CDR1 SGHKS and CDR2 YYEKEE (reference sequence). The CDR3 is made up of 15 amino acids. The CDR3 loop reads CASSRTGGGTGELFF. For the CDR3, the DNA is TGTGCCAGCAGCCGAACAGGGGGTGGCACCGGGGAGCTGTTTTTT.

CDR3 in amino acids: CASSYSGGRGTEAFF. In DNA form, the CDR3 reads TGTGCCAGCAGTTACTCGGGGGGGAGAGGCACTGAAGCTTTCTTT. The genes are TRBV6-5 and TRBJ1-1, with D maybe TRBD1 (5 bases). The CDR3 length is 15 residues. V was trimmed by 0 bases and J by 4 bases, leaving 12 bases between them. Germline values: CDR1 MNHEY, CDR2 SVGAGI.

The rearrangement joins TRBV4-2 to TRBJ2-3; D gene ambiguous. Trimming cost V 0 bases and J 1 base, with 8 bases left between them. CDR1 is LGHNA, CDR2 YNFKEQ, per germline. The CDR3 loop spans 15 amino acids. In nucleotides, the CDR3 is TGTGCCAGCAGCCAAGAGGGCCAGCGCACAGATACGCAGTATTTT. Its translation: CASSQEGQRTDTQYF.

This chain connects TRBV7-9 to TRBJ1-3; no clear D. Trimming removed 3 bases at V and 0 bases at J, with 6 bases between. The CDR3 covers 14 residues. Germline assignment: CDR1 SEHNR and CDR2 FQNEAQ (reference sequence). CDR3 sequence: CASSLADSGNTIYF. CDR3 nucleotide sequence: TGTGCCAGCAGCTTGGCGGACTCTGGAAACACCATATATTTT.

The CDR3 DNA is TGTGCCAGCAGCCCGCTTCCGGAGACGAACACAGGGAGTCATCGCAATCAGCCCCAGCATTTT. Translation gives CASSPLPETNTGSHRNQPQHF. V and J are TRBV4-2 and TRBJ1-5; D might be TRBD1 (6 bases). Trimming removed 4 bases from V and 2 bases from J, with 30 bases in between. Looked up from germline, CDR1 is LGHNA and CDR2 is YNFKEQ. The CDR3 is 21 amino acids.

The V and J genes are TRBV2 and TRBJ2-3; possibly TRBD1 for D (5 bases). CDR3 length equals 14 residues. The V end lost 3 bases, the J end lost 3 bases, and 10 bases lay between the germline ends. Germline values: CDR1 SNHLY, CDR2 FYNNEI. CDR3 in DNA: TGTGCCAGCAGTGATAGAAGGGGTACAGATACGCAGTATTTT. Its translation: CASSDRRGTDTQYF.

The genes are TRBV18 and TRBJ1-2, with D hard to call. Trimming shortened V by 3 bases and J by 6 bases, and 11 bases separated the two germline ends. CDR1 KGHSH and CDR2 LQKENI come from the germline V gene. The CDR3 consists of 13 residues. The CDR3: CASSPAQLDGYTF. DNA for the CDR3: TGTGCCAGCTCACCCGCACAGTTGGATGGCTACACCTTC.